This T cell receptor beta chain stems from a study of OX40 agonist ivuxolimab in advanced cancers. Study background: The study treated patients with ivuxolimab, an agonistic anti-OX40 (CD134) antibody. Around 40% of patients had received prior checkpoint inhibitor therapy. General study points: In the 0.1 to 3.0 mg/kg range, CD4+ and CD8+ blood T cells had expanded clonally by week 6.

Between the trimmed V and J ends, which lost 5 bases and 8 bases, there was a span of 9 bases. The CDR3 length is 12 residues. Germline V CDR1 and CDR2: SGHAT, FQNNGV. Some clones are missing from TCRdb's copy, which holds only in-frame ones; the method was immunoSEQ multiplex PCR. Counted here are 40,000 or so clones, roughly 91% occurring once; the ten biggest clones make up approximately 12%. Sampled blood was obtained at baseline, cycle 4 day 1, and cycle 7 day 1. Remarks on this clone: Its antigen is currently unknown.

V usage is TRBV11-2 and J usage is TRBJ1-4; D possibly corresponds to TRBD1 (6 bases). The sequence came from an adult with an advanced solid tumor such as melanoma, head and neck, liver or kidney cancer. This sample comprised CD4+ or CD8+ T cells sorted from blood, obtained in a trial of the OX40 agonist ivuxolimab. CDR3 nucleotide sequence: TGTGCCAGCAGCCTAGGGGGGGAAAAACTGTTTTTT. It codes for CASSLGGEKLFF.